The next 23 T cell receptor beta chains were all read from a single sample in a study of cytomegalovirus exposure and HLA in healthy donors. With 60 Vbeta and 13 Jbeta primers, the PCR was carried out. Generated by immunoSEQ multiplex PCR, the TCRdb table keeps only in-frame clones and is missing some. There are around 300,000 clones in the sample; around 65% occur only once, and about 2.2% lies in the top ten. Sequences were obtained from PBMCs. The receptors come from a female donor in good health and CMV-seronegative.

The chain joins TRBV28 to TRBJ1-5; 8 bases are shared with TRBD1. The germline V gene has CDR1 MDHEN and CDR2 SYDVKM. The CDR3 is 15 residues long. J gave up 0 bases and V 6 bases, and 4 bases lay outside the gene matches. This chain's CDR3 is CASSPGGGSNQPQHF. CDR3 sequence (DNA): TGTGCCAGCAGCCCAGGGGGCGGTAGCAATCAGCCCCAGCATTTT.

The J gene is TRBJ2-7, the V gene TRBV5-1, with D perhaps matching TRBD1 (6 bases). V lost 0 bases to trimming and J lost 2 bases, with 9 bases between them. The CDR3 runs to 14 residues. Germline assignment: CDR1 SGHRS and CDR2 YFSETQ. CDR3 loop: CASSLGDNTYEQYF. For the CDR3, the DNA is TGCGCCAGCAGCTTGGGGGACAACACCTACGAGCAGTACTTC.

This chain connects TRBV10-3 to TRBJ2-3, with 9 bases lining up with TRBD2. CDR1 is ENHRY, CDR2 SYGVKD, per germline. Germline trimming cut 2 bases from V and 11 bases from J; bases unmatched to any gene: 14. The CDR3 covers 16 residues. The CDR3 loop reads CAISELGSGSGSGQYF. The CDR3 region has the DNA TGTGCCATCAGTGAGCTCGGTAGCGGGAGTGGGTCGGGGCAGTATTTT.

This chain joins TRBV7-6 and TRBJ2-7, with TRBD1 matching over 8 bases. The CDR3 spans 15 residues. V was pared by 0 bases and J by 6 bases, with 7 bases of the junction left unmatched. Germline lookup yields CDR1 SGHVS and CDR2 FNYEAQ. The CDR3 here is CASSLAGGQGGEQYF. The CDR3, as DNA: TGTGCCAGCAGCTTAGCCGGCGGACAGGGCGGCGAGCAGTACTTC.

The V call is TRBV29-1, the J call TRBJ2-1; D unresolved. The CDR3 spans 14 residues. Trimming took 5 bases from V and 3 from J, leaving 14 bases between them. The germline gives CDR1 SQVTM, CDR2 ANQGSEA. CDR3 in DNA: TGCAGCGTTATTCCGACTCGGGTCTACAATGAGCAGTTCTTC. This codes for CSVIPTRVYNEQFF.

This clone was seen a single time. V is TRBV18 and J is TRBJ2-7; TRBD1 matches 9 bases. Looked up from germline, CDR1 is KGHSH and CDR2 is LQKENI. V lost 4 bases and J lost 3; bases outside the gene matches: 4. The CDR3 totals 14 residues. Here the CDR3 DNA reads TGTGCCAGCTCACTAGACAGGGGGTACTACGAGCAGTACTTC. Protein sequence: CASSLDRGYYEQYF. Drawing the rest from reference TRBV18 and TRBJ2-7, the complete variable domain is NAGVMQNPRHLVRRRGQEARLRCSPMKGHSHVYWYRQLPEEGLKFMVYLQKENIIDESGMPKERFSAEFPKEGPSILRIQQVVRGDSAAYFCASSLDRGYYEQYFGPGTRLTVT.

The chain joins TRBV18 to TRBJ2-1; the D is unclear. The V end lost 6 bases, the J end lost 15 bases, and 15 bases lay between the germline ends. Germline loops: CDR1 KGHSH, CDR2 LQKENI. CDR3 size: 11 residues. CDR3 bases: TGTGCCAGCTCCCCCAAATGGCATTGGTTCTTC. Residues: CASSPKWHWFF.

This chain connects TRBV5-5 to TRBJ2-7; perhaps TRBD1 as D (6 bases). In germline, CDR1 is SGHKS, CDR2 YYEKEE (reference sequence). The V end was cut by 2 bases, the J end by 4 bases, with 7 bases between. The CDR3 runs to 12 residues. CDR3 in amino acids: CASSLGGYEQYF. The CDR3 bases are TGTGCCAGCAGCTTAGGGGGTTACGAGCAGTACTTC.

The V and J genes are TRBV5-1 and TRBJ1-2; 10 bases match TRBD1. The CDR3 is made up of 14 amino acids. Germline V CDR1 and CDR2: SGHRS, YFSETQ. V gave up 4 bases and J gave up 2 bases; unmatched junction bases: 2. For the CDR3, the DNA is TGCGCCAGCAGCGGGGGACAGGGGAACTATGGCTACACCTTC. It translates to CASSGGQGNYGYTF.

This clone was observed a single time. The J gene is TRBJ2-2, the V gene TRBV12-2; the table calls TRBD2, which could not be checked here. TRBV12-2 is described as a pseudogene. This CDR3 is built from 17 residues. This CDR3 reads CASRPGGRVPSTGELFF. CDR3 coding DNA: TGTGCAAGTCGCCCTGGGGGGAGGGTCCCCAGCACCGGGGAGCTGTTTTTT.

The chain combines TRBV5-4 with TRBJ2-2, with 7 bases identical to TRBD2. From germline, CDR1 is SGHNT and CDR2 YYREEE (reference sequence). J gave up 5 bases and V 0 bases, and 7 bases lay outside the gene matches. CDR3 size: 16 residues. CDR3 amino acids: CASSLASGVQTGELFF. Here the CDR3 DNA reads TGTGCCAGCAGCTTGGCTAGCGGCGTCCAGACCGGGGAGCTGTTTTTT.

This clone was detected a few times. This rearrangement joins TRBV7-9 to TRBJ2-7, with TRBD1 matching 7 bases. This CDR3 comprises 15 residues. V was pared by 0 bases and J by 4 bases, with 6 bases of the junction left unmatched. Germline V gene sequence: CDR1 SEHNR, CDR2 FQNEAQ (reference sequence). The CDR3 reads CASSLAQRGRYEQYF. The DNA of the CDR3 is TGTGCCAGCAGCTTAGCACAGAGGGGGCGGTACGAGCAGTACTTC.

V usage is TRBV4-1 and J usage is TRBJ2-7; TRBD2 matches 7 bases. After removal of 1 base from V and 3 bases from J, the junction contained 9 bases not matched to a gene. This CDR3 spans 16 amino acids. Germline CDR1 reads MGHRA; CDR2 reads YSYEKL. As DNA, the CDR3 is TGCGCCAGCAGCCAAGCACTGTCTAGCGGACACTACGAGCAGTACTTC. This codes for CASSQALSSGHYEQYF.

The chain carries TRBV2 and TRBJ2-1; 10 bases are shared with TRBD2. With 3 bases clipped from V and 7 bases from J, the junction kept 15 bases outside the gene matches. The CDR3 is 18 residues long. From germline, CDR1 is SNHLY and CDR2 FYNNEI. CDR3 coding DNA: TGTGCCAGCAGTGATCCCTGGACTAGCGGACCGGGGGATAATGAGCAGTTCTTC. Its protein product is CASSDPWTSGPGDNEQFF.

The CDR3 sequence is CASTPGTGVQETQYF. In nucleotides, the CDR3 is TGTGCCAGCACCCCCGGGACAGGGGTCCAAGAGACCCAGTACTTC. V usage is TRBV6-5 and J usage is TRBJ2-5, with 10 bases identical to TRBD1. J was trimmed by 1 base and V by 7 bases; bases with no gene match: 6. The CDR3 runs to 15 residues. The germline gives CDR1 MNHEY, CDR2 SVGAGI.

V is TRBV4-1 and J is TRBJ2-7; 9 bases fit TRBD2. CDR1 MGHRA and CDR2 YSYEKL come from the germline V gene. The CDR3 consists of 15 residues. Trimming at V came to 4 bases and at J to 4 bases, leaving 8 bases not matched to a gene. The CDR3 bases are TGCGCCAGCAGCCCCCCAGCGGGAGGAGGTTACGAGCAGTACTTC. This gives the protein CASSPPAGGGYEQYF.

This clone was seen a few times. The V and J genes are TRBV7-9 and TRBJ2-1; the match to TRBD2 covers 9 bases. In germline, CDR1 is SEHNR, CDR2 FQNEAQ (reference sequence). V was clipped by 0 bases and J by 2 bases; unmatched bases: 8. CDR3 length: 18 residues. The CDR3 loop reads CASSLASGRTPAYNEQFF. Written as DNA, the CDR3 is TGTGCCAGCAGCTTAGCTAGCGGGAGAACTCCAGCCTACAATGAGCAGTTCTTC.

The rearrangement uses TRBV4-1 and TRBJ2-5, with 10 nucleotides matching TRBD1. The CDR3 has 16 amino acids. J lost 5 bases, V lost 5 bases, and 11 bases had no gene match. In germline, CDR1 is MGHRA, CDR2 YSYEKL. CDR3: CASSLRRDRGQETQYF. Here the CDR3 DNA reads TGCGCCAGCAGCTTACGCCGGGACAGGGGACAGGAGACCCAGTACTTC.

This clone has a handful of counts. V is TRBV6-5 and J is TRBJ1-4; D gene unclear. This CDR3 is 14 amino acids long. V was clipped by 5 bases and J by 4 bases, with 11 bases between them. Germline CDR1 MNHEY, CDR2 SVGAGI. CDR3 DNA sequence: TGTGCCAGCAGTCGTACAGAATTTAATGAAAAACTGTTTTTT. Its translation: CASSRTEFNEKLFF.

The rearrangement joins TRBV13 to TRBJ2-5; possibly TRBD1 for D (5 bases). Near its end, the DNA agrees better with TRBJ2-7, so the J call may be wrong. The CDR3 extends over 16 amino acids. CDR1 is PRHDT, CDR2 FYEKMQ, per germline (reference sequence). CDR3 bases: TGTGCCAGCAGCTTAGGTAGCAGGGAAGCCCCCTACGAGCAGTACTTC. This gives the protein CASSLGSREAPYEQYF.

The V call is TRBV7-9, the J call TRBJ2-5, with D possibly TRBD1 on 5 matching bases. V lost 1 base and J lost 4, with 16 bases in between. This CDR3 spans 16 amino acids. From germline, CDR1 is SEHNR and CDR2 FQNEAQ (reference sequence). CDR3 nucleotides: TGTGCCAGCAGCTTAGTTCAGGGAAGGCAAGGAGAGACCCAGTACTTC. It encodes CASSLVQGRQGETQYF.

This clone has more than one count but fewer than ten. The chain is built from TRBV5-6 and TRBJ1-1; D gene unclear. CDR3 size: 14 residues. Between the trimmed V and J ends, which lost 2 bases and 0 bases, there was a span of 8 bases. In germline, CDR1 is SGHDT, CDR2 YYEEEE. The CDR3 coding sequence is TGTGCCAGCAGCTTAGAGTTCATGAACACTGAAGCTTTCTTT. Translating it yields CASSLEFMNTEAFF.

This chain connects TRBV19 to TRBJ2-1; 10 nucleotides align to TRBD1. This CDR3 has 14 amino acids. Trimming at V came to 5 bases and at J to 8 bases, leaving 6 bases not matched to a gene. Germline V gene data show CDR1 as LNHDA and CDR2 as SQIVND (reference sequence). The CDR3 DNA sequence: TGTGCCAGTAGTGCCCGGGACAGGGGCTATGAGCAGTTCTTC. Translation gives CASSARDRGYEQFF.